This TCR beta chain emerged from a study of response to subunit inactivated influenza vaccine. Findings of the study overall: Authors suggested each seasonal influenza vaccination recruits few new T cells.

V lost 5 bases, J lost 0 bases, and 12 bases stayed unmatched. CDR3 size: 18 residues. Germline values: CDR1 SGHAT, CDR2 FQDESV (reference sequence). This clonotype was seen more than once but under ten times. The antigen is undetermined. TCRdb redid the calling of the RT-PCR reads with MiXCR, one entry per CDR3 protein. The table has about 580,000 distinct CDR3 sequences, 14% seen once. This clonotype originated in a man between 45 and 60 years old who received an inactivated influenza vaccine. This material consisted of PBMCs from blood, taken 12 days after vaccination. The chain links TRBV11-1 to TRBJ2-5; 10 nucleotides line up with TRBD1. The CDR3 reads CASSQKTGTGDNQETQYF. The CDR3 coding sequence is TGTGCCAGCAGCCAAAAAACCGGGACAGGGGACAACCAAGAGACCCAGTACTTC.